This is a list of T cell receptor beta chains from one sample in a study of T cells in Graves' hyperthyroidism and ophthalmopathy. MiXCR, run by TCRdb on the multiplex PCR reads, gives a single entry per CDR3 protein. Among some 340,000 distinct CDR3 sequences listed, approximately 14% were seen once. Sequencing used blood. The receptors were sampled from a woman between 40 and 50 years old with Graves' ophthalmopathy. The CDR3 runs from the conserved cysteine through the conserved F or W. The order of the fields is CDR3 DNA, CDR3 protein, J gene, V gene, clone size, D gene. D genes are given only for firm matches. Not all rows give a size; the values are once, few, many and, for expanded clones, a class.

CDR3 DNA: TGTGCCAGCAGTTACGGGTTTCGGAATGAGCAGTTCTTC; CDR3 protein: CASSYGFRNEQFF; J gene: TRBJ2-1; V gene: TRBV6-2/TRBV6-3; clone size: many; D gene: .
CDR3 DNA: TGTGCCAGCAGCCCCAGAGAAGGGGGGCGAGGTGAAGCTTTCTTT; CDR3 protein: CASSPREGGRGEAFF; J gene: TRBJ1-1; V gene: TRBV7-2; clone size: .; D gene: .
CDR3 DNA: TGTGCCAGCAGGGTCAGTGGGACCCAGTACTTC; CDR3 protein: CASRVSGTQYF; J gene: TRBJ2-5; V gene: TRBV6-1; clone size: .; D gene: .
CDR3 DNA: TGTGCCAGCAGTTTGTCGTACGACATGGGGGGCACTGAAGCTTTCTTT; CDR3 protein: CASSLSYDMGGTEAFF; J gene: TRBJ1-1; V gene: TRBV28; clone size: many; D gene: .
CDR3 DNA: TGTGCCACCAGTGATTTGAAGAACAGAGGCTACACCTTC; CDR3 protein: CATSDLKNRGYTF; J gene: TRBJ1-2; V gene: TRBV24-1; clone size: .; D gene: .
CDR3 DNA: TGTGCCATCAGCCCTAGGACGGGAAGCTCCTACAATGAGCAGTTCTTC; CDR3 protein: CAISPRTGSSYNEQFF; J gene: TRBJ2-1; V gene: TRBV10-3; clone size: .; D gene: .
CDR3 DNA: TGCAGTGCTAGACTGGATACAGGGACTCATGGCTACACCTTC; CDR3 protein: CSARLDTGTHGYTF; J gene: TRBJ1-2; V gene: TRBV20-1; clone size: .; D gene: .
CDR3 DNA: TGTGCCAGCAGCCAGGCCACCGGCGAGCAGTACTTC; CDR3 protein: CASSQATGEQYF; J gene: TRBJ2-7; V gene: TRBV3-1; clone size: many; D gene: .
CDR3 DNA: TGTGCCAGCAGCTTAATTCCAGGGCGCACAGATACGCAGTATTTT; CDR3 protein: CASSLIPGRTDTQYF; J gene: TRBJ2-3; V gene: TRBV11-2; clone size: many; D gene: .
CDR3 DNA: TGTGCCAGCAGTCAATACTATGGCTACACCTTC; CDR3 protein: CASSQYYGYTF; J gene: TRBJ1-2; V gene: TRBV28; clone size: many; D gene: .
CDR3 DNA: TGTGCCAGCAGCCCCTCTTTAAATGTACGCACAGATACGCAGTATTTT; CDR3 protein: CASSPSLNVRTDTQYF; J gene: TRBJ2-3; V gene: TRBV7-9; clone size: .; D gene: .
CDR3 DNA: TGTGCCACCGGGACACCGTACGAGCAGTACTTC; CDR3 protein: CATGTPYEQYF; J gene: TRBJ2-7; V gene: TRBV30; clone size: .; D gene: .
CDR3 DNA: TGTGCCAGCAGCCGGACCGGGACAAGGAATTACAATGAGCAGTTCTTC; CDR3 protein: CASSRTGTRNYNEQFF; J gene: TRBJ2-1; V gene: TRBV7-9; clone size: once; D gene: .
CDR3 DNA: TGCAGTGCCCGTGGGCTAGCGGGAGTTTCAGCAAACACCGGGGAGCTGTTTTTT; CDR3 protein: CSARGLAGVSANTGELFF; J gene: TRBJ2-2; V gene: TRBV20-1; clone size: .; D gene: TRBD2
CDR3 DNA: TGTGCCAGCAGTGATAACTGGAACACTGAAGCTTTCTTT; CDR3 protein: CASSDNWNTEAFF; J gene: TRBJ1-1; V gene: TRBV6-1; clone size: many; D gene: .